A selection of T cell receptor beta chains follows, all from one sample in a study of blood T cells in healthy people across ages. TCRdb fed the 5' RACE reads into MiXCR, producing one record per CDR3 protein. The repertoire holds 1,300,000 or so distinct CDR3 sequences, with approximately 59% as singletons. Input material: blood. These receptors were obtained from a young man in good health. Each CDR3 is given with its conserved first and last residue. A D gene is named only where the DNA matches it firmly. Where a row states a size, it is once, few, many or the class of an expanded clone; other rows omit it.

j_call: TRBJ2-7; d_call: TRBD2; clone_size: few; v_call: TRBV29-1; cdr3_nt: TGCAGCGTTGAAGGAGCGGGAGGGGTCTACGAGCAGTACTTC; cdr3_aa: CSVEGAGGVYEQYF
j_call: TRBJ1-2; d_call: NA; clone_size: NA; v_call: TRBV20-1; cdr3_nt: TGCAGTGCCCGGGCCAGGGAAAACTATGGCTACACCTTC; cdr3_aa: CSARARENYGYTF
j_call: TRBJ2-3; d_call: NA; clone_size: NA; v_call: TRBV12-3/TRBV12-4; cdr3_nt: TGTGCCAGCAGCCTAGGACCAGCTACGCAGTATTTT; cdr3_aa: CASSLGPATQYF
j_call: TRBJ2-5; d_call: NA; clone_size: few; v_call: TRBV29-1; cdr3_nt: TGCAGCGTTCGGACTGGGGAAGAGACCCAGTACTTC; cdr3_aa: CSVRTGEETQYF
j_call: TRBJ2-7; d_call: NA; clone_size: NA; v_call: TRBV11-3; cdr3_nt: TGTGCCAGCAGCTTAAGGATGGTTCCCTACGAGCAGTACTTC; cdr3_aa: CASSLRMVPYEQYF
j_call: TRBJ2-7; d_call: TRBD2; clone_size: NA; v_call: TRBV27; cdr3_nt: TGTGCCAGCAGTTGGACTAGCGGGACATCCTACGAGCAGTACTTC; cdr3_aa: CASSWTSGTSYEQYF
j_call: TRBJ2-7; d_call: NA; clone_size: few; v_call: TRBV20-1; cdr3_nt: TGCAGTGCCAAGGGGCAGTTCAACGAGCAGTACTTC; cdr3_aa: CSAKGQFNEQYF
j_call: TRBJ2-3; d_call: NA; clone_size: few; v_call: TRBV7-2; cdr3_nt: TGTGCCAGCACCCTTAGGGGTGCTAGAGATACGCAGTATTTT; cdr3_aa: CASTLRGARDTQYF
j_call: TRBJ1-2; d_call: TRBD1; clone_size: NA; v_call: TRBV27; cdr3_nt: TGTGCCAGCAGTTTATCCAGGGACAGGGGGCTTCTGGTCTATTGCTACACCTTC; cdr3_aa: CASSLSRDRGLLVYCYTF
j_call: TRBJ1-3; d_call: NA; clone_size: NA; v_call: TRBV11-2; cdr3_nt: TGTGCCAGCAGCTTCCCCCGGGACTCTGGAAACACCATATATTTT; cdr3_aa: CASSFPRDSGNTIYF
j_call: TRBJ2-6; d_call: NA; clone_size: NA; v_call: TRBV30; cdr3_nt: TGTGCCGGCCCTTTGGGTAGCGCAGGGGCCAACGTCCTGACTTTC; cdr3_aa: CAGPLGSAGANVLTF
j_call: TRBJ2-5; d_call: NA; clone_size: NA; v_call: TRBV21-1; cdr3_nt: TGTGCCAGCAGCAAACAACGAAAACCGGGACTAGTGATCCAAGAGACCCAGTACTTC; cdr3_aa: CASSKQRKPGLVIQETQYF
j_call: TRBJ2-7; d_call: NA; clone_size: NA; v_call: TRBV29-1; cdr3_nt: TGCAGCGCCCGCGAGGTCGGGGATTTCTACGAGCAGTACTTC; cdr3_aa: CSAREVGDFYEQYF
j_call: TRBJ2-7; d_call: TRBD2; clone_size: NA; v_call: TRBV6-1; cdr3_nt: TGTGCCAGCAGTGAAAGGATAATCGCGGGGGACGAGCAGTACTTC; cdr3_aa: CASSERIIAGDEQYF
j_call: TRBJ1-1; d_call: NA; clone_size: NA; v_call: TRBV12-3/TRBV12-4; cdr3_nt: TGTGCCAGCGGAATCCCGGGGGCCTTGAACACTGAAGCTTTCTTT; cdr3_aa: CASGIPGALNTEAFF
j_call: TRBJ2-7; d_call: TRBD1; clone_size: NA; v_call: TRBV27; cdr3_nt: TGTGCCAGCAGTAAAACAGGGGACAGCTCCTACGAGCAGTACTTC; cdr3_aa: CASSKTGDSSYEQYF
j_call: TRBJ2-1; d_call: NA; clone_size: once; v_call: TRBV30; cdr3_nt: TGTGCCTGGAGCACATGGGGAAACAATGAGCAGTTCTTC; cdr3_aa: CAWSTWGNNEQFF
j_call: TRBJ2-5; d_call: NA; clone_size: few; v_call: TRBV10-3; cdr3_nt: TGTGCCATCAGTGAGTCGCACAGGCAGATCCAAGAGACCCAGTACTTC; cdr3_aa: CAISESHRQIQETQYF
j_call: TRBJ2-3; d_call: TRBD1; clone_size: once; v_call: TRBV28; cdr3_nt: TGTGCCAGCAGTTACTACCGGGACAGGAACACAGGTACGCAGTATTTT; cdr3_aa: CASSYYRDRNTGTQYF
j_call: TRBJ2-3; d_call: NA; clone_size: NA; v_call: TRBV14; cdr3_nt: TGTGCCAGCAGCCGCCTAGCAGGGGCTGTAGATACGCAGTATTTT; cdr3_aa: CASSRLAGAVDTQYF
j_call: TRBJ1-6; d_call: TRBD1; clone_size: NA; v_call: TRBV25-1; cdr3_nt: TGTGCCAGCAGACAGGGGGCGAAGCCCCTCCACTTT; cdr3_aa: CASRQGAKPLHF
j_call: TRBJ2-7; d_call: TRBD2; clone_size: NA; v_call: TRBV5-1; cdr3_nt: TGCGCCAGCAGCTTATATGGTGGTAGCGGGATTTCCAGCGAGCAGTACTTC; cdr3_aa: CASSLYGGSGISSEQYF
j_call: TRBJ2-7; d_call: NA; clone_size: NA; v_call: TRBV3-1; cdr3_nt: TGTGCCAGCAGCCAAGATGAACTTAACGAGCAGTACTTC; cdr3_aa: CASSQDELNEQYF
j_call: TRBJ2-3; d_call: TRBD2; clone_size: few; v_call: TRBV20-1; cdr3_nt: TGCAGTGCGACTAGCGGGGGGCAGACAGATACGCAGTATTTT; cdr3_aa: CSATSGGQTDTQYF
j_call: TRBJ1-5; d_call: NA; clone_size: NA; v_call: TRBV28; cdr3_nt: TGTGCCAGCAGCCACGGACGATGGAATCAGCCCCAGCATTTT; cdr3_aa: CASSHGRWNQPQHF
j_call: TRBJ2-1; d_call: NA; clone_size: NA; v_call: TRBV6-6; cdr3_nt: TGTGCCAGCAGTTACTCTATGGCGTTAGGAGCCAATGAGCAGTTCTTC; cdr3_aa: CASSYSMALGANEQFF
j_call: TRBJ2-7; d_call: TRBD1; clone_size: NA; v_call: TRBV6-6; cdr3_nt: TGTGCCAGCAGCGGGGACAGCGCATACGAGCAGTACTTC; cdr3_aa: CASSGDSAYEQYF
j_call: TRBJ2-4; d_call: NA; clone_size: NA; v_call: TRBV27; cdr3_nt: TGTGCCAGCAGTGCGGGCTCCAAAAACATTCAGTACTTC; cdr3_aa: CASSAGSKNIQYF
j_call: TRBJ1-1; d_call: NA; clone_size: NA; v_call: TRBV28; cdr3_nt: TGTGCCAGCAGTCTACTTTCACAGTTTAACACTGAAGCTTTCTTT; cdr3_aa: CASSLLSQFNTEAFF
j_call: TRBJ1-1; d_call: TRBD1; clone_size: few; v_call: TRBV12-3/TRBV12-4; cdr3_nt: TGTGCCAGCAGCTGGAACTCGGGACAGGGCAGTGAAGCTTTCTTT; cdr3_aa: CASSWNSGQGSEAFF
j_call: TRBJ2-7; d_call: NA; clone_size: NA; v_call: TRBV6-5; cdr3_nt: TGTGCCAGCAGTTACGAGGTAGGGAGGTACGAGCAGTACTTC; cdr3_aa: CASSYEVGRYEQYF
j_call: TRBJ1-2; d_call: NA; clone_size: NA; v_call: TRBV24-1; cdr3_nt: TGTGCCACCAGTGATTCTACAACGTACGGCGGCTACACCTTC; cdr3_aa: CATSDSTTYGGYTF
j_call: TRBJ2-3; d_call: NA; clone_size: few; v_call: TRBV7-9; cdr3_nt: TGTGCCAGCAGCCCACCTCGACAGCAGTATTTT; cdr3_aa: CASSPPRQQYF
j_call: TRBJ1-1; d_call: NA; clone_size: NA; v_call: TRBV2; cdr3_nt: TGTGCCAGCAGTGTGTGGACGCCCGAAGCTTTCTTT; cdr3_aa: CASSVWTPEAFF
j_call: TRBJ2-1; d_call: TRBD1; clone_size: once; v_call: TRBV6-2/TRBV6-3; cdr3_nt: TGTGCCAGCAGAAGCCGGGACAGTCGAGAGGAGCAGTTCTTC; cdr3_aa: CASRSRDSREEQFF
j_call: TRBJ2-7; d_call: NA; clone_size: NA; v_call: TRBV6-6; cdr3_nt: TGTGCCAGCAGTTTAACCCCCCACCACGAGCAGTACTTC; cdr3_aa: CASSLTPHHEQYF
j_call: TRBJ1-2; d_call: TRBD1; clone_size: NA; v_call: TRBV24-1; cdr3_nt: TGTGCCTCCAGGGGGCCGTGGGGGTTTGGCTACACCTTC; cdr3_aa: CASRGPWGFGYTF
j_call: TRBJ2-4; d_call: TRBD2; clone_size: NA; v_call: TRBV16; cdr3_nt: TGTGCCAGCAGCCAATTGCGGGAGCTAGCCAAAAACATTCAGTACTTC; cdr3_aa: CASSQLRELAKNIQYF
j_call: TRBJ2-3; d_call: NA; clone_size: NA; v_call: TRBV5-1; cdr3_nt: TGCGCCAGCAGCTTGGCCTACAGGACAGTCACAGATACGCAGTATTTT; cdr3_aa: CASSLAYRTVTDTQYF
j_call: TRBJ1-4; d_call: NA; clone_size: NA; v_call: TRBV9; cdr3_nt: TGTGCCAGCAGCGTAGGGCGGGATTATGGAAAACTGTTTTTT; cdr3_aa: CASSVGRDYGKLFF
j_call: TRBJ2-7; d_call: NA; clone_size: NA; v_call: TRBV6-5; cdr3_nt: TGTGCCAGCAGTTACACGAGAGGGAGTGTGTACGAGCAGTACTTC; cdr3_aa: CASSYTRGSVYEQYF
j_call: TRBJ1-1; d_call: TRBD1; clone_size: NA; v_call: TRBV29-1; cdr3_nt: TGCAGCGTTTTAAGTGACAGGGGGGCTTTCTTT; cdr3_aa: CSVLSDRGAFF
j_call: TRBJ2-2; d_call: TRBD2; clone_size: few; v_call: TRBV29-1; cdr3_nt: TGCAGCGTTCAGGCTAGCGGTGACGGGGAGCTGTTTTTT; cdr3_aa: CSVQASGDGELFF
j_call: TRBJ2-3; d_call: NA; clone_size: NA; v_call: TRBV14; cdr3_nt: TGTGCCAGCAGCCCACAGTGGTCCACAGATACGCAGTATTTT; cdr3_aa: CASSPQWSTDTQYF
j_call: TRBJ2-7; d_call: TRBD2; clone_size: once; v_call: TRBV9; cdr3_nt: TGTGCCAGCAGCGTAGGGAGCGGGATCTACAATGAGCAGTACTTC; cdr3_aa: CASSVGSGIYNEQYF
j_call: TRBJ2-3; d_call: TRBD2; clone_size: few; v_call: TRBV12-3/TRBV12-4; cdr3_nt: TGTGCCAGCAACCAAAAGCGGGGGCCCACAGATACGCAGTATTTT; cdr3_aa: CASNQKRGPTDTQYF
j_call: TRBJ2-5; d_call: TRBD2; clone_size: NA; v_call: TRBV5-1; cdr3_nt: TGCGCCAGCAGCAGAGGACTAGCGGGGGGCCAAGAGACCCAGTACTTC; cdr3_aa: CASSRGLAGGQETQYF
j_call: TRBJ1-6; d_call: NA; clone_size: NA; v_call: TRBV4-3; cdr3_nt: TGCGCCAGCAGCGGTCCGGGCCTAGTAAATTCACCCCTCCACTTT; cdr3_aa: CASSGPGLVNSPLHF
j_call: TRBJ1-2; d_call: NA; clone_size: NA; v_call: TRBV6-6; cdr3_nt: TGTGCCAGCAGTCTATTCGACACCGGAGCCAACTATGGCTACACCTTC; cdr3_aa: CASSLFDTGANYGYTF
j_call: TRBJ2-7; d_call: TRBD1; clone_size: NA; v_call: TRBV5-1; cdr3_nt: TGCGCCAGCAGCTTGGGGGACAGGGATAACGAGCAGTACTTC; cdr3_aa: CASSLGDRDNEQYF
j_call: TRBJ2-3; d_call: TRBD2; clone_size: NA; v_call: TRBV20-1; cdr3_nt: TGCAGTGCTCTCCGGGCTAGCGGGGGTATAGCAGATACGCAGTATTTT; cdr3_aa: CSALRASGGIADTQYF
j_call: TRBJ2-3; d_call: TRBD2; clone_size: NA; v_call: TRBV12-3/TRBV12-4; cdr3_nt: TGTGCCAGCAGCGGGCGGGCTAGCGGGGATTGGAGTACAGATGCGCAGTATTTT; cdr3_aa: CASSGRASGDWSTDAQYF
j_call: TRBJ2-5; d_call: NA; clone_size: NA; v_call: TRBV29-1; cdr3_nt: TGCAGCGTTGCCAACAGGGGAGGAGAGACCCAGTACTTC; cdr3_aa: CSVANRGGETQYF
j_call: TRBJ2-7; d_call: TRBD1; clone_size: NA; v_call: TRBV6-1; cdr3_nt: TGTGCCAGCACTTACGTCGGACAGGGGGGAGAGCAGTACTTC; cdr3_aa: CASTYVGQGGEQYF
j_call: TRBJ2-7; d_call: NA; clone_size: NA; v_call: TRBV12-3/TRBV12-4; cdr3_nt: TGTGCCAGCAGCTGGACACTCGGCTCCTACGAGCAGTACTTC; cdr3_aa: CASSWTLGSYEQYF
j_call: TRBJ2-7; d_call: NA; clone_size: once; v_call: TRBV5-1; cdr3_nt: TGCGCCAGCAGCCAAATCGGGGACTCCTACGAGCAGTACTTC; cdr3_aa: CASSQIGDSYEQYF
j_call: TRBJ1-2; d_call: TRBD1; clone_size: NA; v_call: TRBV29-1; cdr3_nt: TGCAGCGTCCGCCTTGCTCTTACGGGACAGGCCAACTATGGCTACACCTTC; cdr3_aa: CSVRLALTGQANYGYTF
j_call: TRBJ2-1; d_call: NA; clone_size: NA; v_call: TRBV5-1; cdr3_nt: TGCGCCAGCAGCTTGGGGGGACGCTACAGCGATGAGCAGTTCTTC; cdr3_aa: CASSLGGRYSDEQFF
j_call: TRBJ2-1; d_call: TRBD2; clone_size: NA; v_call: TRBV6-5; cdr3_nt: TGTGCCAGCAGCAACCTAGCGGGGGCTAACAATGAGCAGTTCTTC; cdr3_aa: CASSNLAGANNEQFF